This is a list of T cell receptor beta chains from one sample in a study of blood T cell repertoires in COVID-19. Only in-frame clones appear in the TCRdb table, and some are missing; sequencing was by immunoSEQ multiplex PCR. Among about 210,000 clones listed, 80% to 90% were seen once. Sequenced: peripheral blood. These receptor sequences come from a man between 50 and 59 years old with active or convalescent COVID-19. CDR3s leave out the opening cysteine and the closing phenylalanine or tryptophan.

j_gene: TRBJ2-1
v_gene: TRBV24-1
CDR3aa: ATSDFSSGDEQF

j_gene: TRBJ1-1
v_gene: TRBV19
CDR3aa: ASSPRGREAF

j_gene: TRBJ2-3
v_gene: TRBV9
CDR3aa: ASSVRGVTDTQY

j_gene: TRBJ2-3
v_gene: TRBV7-2
CDR3aa: ASSSSAGGVDTQY

j_gene: TRBJ1-3
v_gene: TRBV6-1
CDR3aa: ASSEASGTGLTRGY

j_gene: TRBJ1-5
v_gene: TRBV6-6
CDR3aa: ASSPLSGGVGNQPQH

j_gene: TRBJ2-5
v_gene: TRBV19
CDR3aa: ASSMNRVQQETQY

j_gene: TRBJ2-4
v_gene: TRBV9
CDR3aa: ASSVDGSKNIQY

j_gene: TRBJ1-1
v_gene: TRBV14
CDR3aa: ASSRGQGLPEAF

j_gene: TRBJ1-1
v_gene: TRBV6-6
CDR3aa: ASSFSGNTEAF

j_gene: TRBJ1-2
v_gene: TRBV19
CDR3aa: ASHSPRGVYGYT

j_gene: TRBJ2-3
v_gene: TRBV2
CDR3aa: ASSEMYESTDTQY

j_gene: TRBJ2-7
v_gene: TRBV6-2/TRBV6-3
CDR3aa: ASSYTGPYEQY

j_gene: TRBJ2-2
v_gene: TRBV7-6
CDR3aa: ASSLLETGELF

j_gene: TRBJ1-2
v_gene: TRBV7-2
CDR3aa: ASSLTPLQGLGDGYT

j_gene: TRBJ2-3
v_gene: TRBV10-3
CDR3aa: AISHPGQGTDTQY

j_gene: TRBJ2-1
v_gene: TRBV10-1
CDR3aa: ASGGTEYNEQF

j_gene: TRBJ2-1
v_gene: TRBV5-1
CDR3aa: ASSLEVRREGNNEQF

j_gene: TRBJ2-6
v_gene: TRBV5-1
CDR3aa: ASSLDPGSGANVLT

j_gene: TRBJ1-4
v_gene: TRBV4-3
CDR3aa: ASSQGRGTNEKLF

j_gene: TRBJ2-7
v_gene: TRBV19
CDR3aa: ASSMYRAYEQY

j_gene: TRBJ2-1
v_gene: TRBV30
CDR3aa: AWSGGDVVPEQF

j_gene: TRBJ2-2
v_gene: TRBV5-1
CDR3aa: ASSLETSRIGELF

j_gene: TRBJ1-2
v_gene: TRBV10-3
CDR3aa: AISGRQGAGGYGYT

j_gene: TRBJ1-1
v_gene: TRBV5-4
CDR3aa: ASSVNTGEAF

j_gene: TRBJ2-1
v_gene: TRBV6-4
CDR3aa: ASSGEGGNEQF

j_gene: TRBJ2-7
v_gene: TRBV5-5
CDR3aa: ASRRTGEWHYEQY

j_gene: TRBJ2-1
v_gene: TRBV10-3
CDR3aa: AISEGVREQF

j_gene: TRBJ2-5
v_gene: TRBV3-1/TRBV3-2
CDR3aa: ASSRRLAGGRETQY

j_gene: TRBJ1-6
v_gene: TRBV7-2
CDR3aa: ASSLSLGDSSPLH

j_gene: TRBJ2-4
v_gene: TRBV7-8
CDR3aa: ASSLQGIGVKNIQY

j_gene: TRBJ2-6
v_gene: TRBV28
CDR3aa: ASWSAADSGANVLT

j_gene: TRBJ1-1
v_gene: TRBV12-3/TRBV12-4
CDR3aa: ASSSYRDSHF

j_gene: TRBJ1-3
v_gene: TRBV30
CDR3aa: AWRGSGNTIY

j_gene: TRBJ1-1
v_gene: TRBV18
CDR3aa: ASSPRSGTDNTEAF

j_gene: TRBJ1-1
v_gene: TRBV7-2
CDR3aa: ASSLGGGWDTEAF

j_gene: TRBJ1-3
v_gene: TRBV19
CDR3aa: ASSNVRSSGNTIY

j_gene: TRBJ2-3
v_gene: TRBV27
CDR3aa: ASTPGLAGGPGTDTQY

j_gene: TRBJ1-2
v_gene: TRBV28
CDR3aa: ASIGQGVLGSVYT

j_gene: TRBJ2-1
v_gene: TRBV5-1
CDR3aa: ASSLGQTWGNEQF

j_gene: TRBJ2-7
v_gene: TRBV11-2
CDR3aa: ASSLGLGNYEQY

j_gene: TRBJ2-6
v_gene: TRBV3-1/TRBV3-2
CDR3aa: ASSPKPGQLLSGANVLT

j_gene: TRBJ1-2
v_gene: TRBV3-1/TRBV3-2
CDR3aa: ASSPAVQDGYT

j_gene: TRBJ2-5
v_gene: TRBV19
CDR3aa: ASSIHGETQY

j_gene: TRBJ2-6
v_gene: TRBV24-1
CDR3aa: ATSDLEASGANVLT

j_gene: TRBJ1-3
v_gene: TRBV3-1/TRBV3-2
CDR3aa: ASSREGLSGRNTIY

j_gene: TRBJ1-1
v_gene: TRBV27
CDR3aa: ASSSAQGNTEAF

j_gene: TRBJ1-1
v_gene: TRBV9
CDR3aa: ASSVEPLSKTGNTEAF

j_gene: TRBJ1-1
v_gene: TRBV30
CDR3aa: AWQQGARTDTEAF

j_gene: TRBJ2-4
v_gene: TRBV6-2/TRBV6-3
CDR3aa: ASSTWTGSAKNIQY

j_gene: TRBJ1-4
v_gene: TRBV3-1/TRBV3-2
CDR3aa: ASSPRGGGGEKLF

j_gene: TRBJ1-5
v_gene: TRBV5-5
CDR3aa: ASSYRDSLSNQPQH

j_gene: TRBJ2-1
v_gene: TRBV11-2
CDR3aa: ASSPRASGRWGNEQF

j_gene: TRBJ1-2
v_gene: TRBV24-1
CDR3aa: ATSDSGTGENT

j_gene: TRBJ1-4
v_gene: TRBV15
CDR3aa: ATSTAGGVNEKLF

j_gene: TRBJ1-5
v_gene: TRBV5-1
CDR3aa: ASSPGTEDNQPQH

j_gene: TRBJ2-2
v_gene: TRBV19
CDR3aa: ASRTGSNTGELF

j_gene: TRBJ1-1
v_gene: TRBV28
CDR3aa: ASSSPSSTGGTEAF